The rows below give T cell receptor beta chains drawn from one sample of a study of shared clonotypes between healthy human individuals. Clones were read by immunoSEQ multiplex PCR, and TCRdb kept only the in-frame ones, dropping some. This table holds about 2,200,000 clones, just over 90% found once. Sample: naive CD8+ T cells from PBMCs. Receptors were obtained from a man aged 18 to 30 in good health. Some clones in this sample may be carry-over from other donors' samples. Both conserved end residues are part of each CDR3. Fields, in order: D gene, clone size, V gene, J gene, CDR3 protein, CDR3 DNA. A D gene is named only where the DNA matches it firmly. Clone size is stated in some rows and not others, as once, few, many or a class when expanded.

D gene: -; clone size: -; V gene: TRBV6-5; J gene: TRBJ1-5; CDR3 protein: CASSLEWGQPQHF; CDR3 DNA: TGTGCCAGCAGTCTCGAATGGGGACAGCCCCAGCATTTT
D gene: -; clone size: -; V gene: TRBV7-9; J gene: TRBJ2-7; CDR3 protein: CASSLARSSEQYF; CDR3 DNA: TGTGCCAGCAGCTTAGCCAGGAGCTCCGAGCAGTACTTC
D gene: TRBD2; clone size: -; V gene: TRBV30; J gene: TRBJ2-7; CDR3 protein: CAWSVGLAGEQYF; CDR3 DNA: TGTGCCTGGAGTGTTGGACTAGCGGGCGAGCAGTACTTC
D gene: -; clone size: -; V gene: TRBV7-2; J gene: TRBJ2-7; CDR3 protein: CASSPQAGNYLWVSGEQYF; CDR3 DNA: TGTGCCAGCAGCCCCCAGGCAGGAAATTACCTCTGGGTATCCGGCGAGCAGTACTTC
D gene: -; clone size: -; V gene: TRBV13; J gene: TRBJ2-7; CDR3 protein: CASSPRTSSYEQYF; CDR3 DNA: TGTGCCAGCAGCCCGAGGACGAGCTCCTACGAGCAGTACTTC
D gene: TRBD1; clone size: -; V gene: TRBV7-3; J gene: TRBJ2-3; CDR3 protein: CASSSAGQGTDTQYF; CDR3 DNA: TGTGCCAGCAGCTCCGCGGGACAGGGTACAGATACGCAGTATTTT
D gene: TRBD2; clone size: -; V gene: TRBV27; J gene: TRBJ2-1; CDR3 protein: CASSSSGRSFSYNEQFF; CDR3 DNA: TGTGCCAGCAGTTCTAGCGGGAGGTCCTTCTCCTACAATGAGCAGTTCTTC
D gene: TRBD1; clone size: -; V gene: TRBV19; J gene: TRBJ1-2; CDR3 protein: CASWGADRGLYGYTF; CDR3 DNA: TGTGCCAGTTGGGGGGCCGACAGGGGGCTCTATGGCTACACCTTC
D gene: TRBD1; clone size: -; V gene: TRBV19; J gene: TRBJ1-1; CDR3 protein: CASSVDREGMNTEAFF; CDR3 DNA: TGTGCCAGTAGTGTCGACAGGGAGGGGATGAACACTGAAGCTTTCTTT
D gene: -; clone size: -; V gene: TRBV7-9; J gene: TRBJ2-1; CDR3 protein: CASSFFLGHNEQFF; CDR3 DNA: TGTGCCAGCAGCTTTTTTTTGGGGCACAATGAGCAGTTCTTC
D gene: -; clone size: -; V gene: TRBV25-1; J gene: TRBJ2-1; CDR3 protein: CASRGPSINEQFF; CDR3 DNA: TGTGCCAGCAGGGGTCCCTCAATCAATGAGCAGTTCTTC
D gene: -; clone size: -; V gene: TRBV28; J gene: TRBJ1-5; CDR3 protein: CASRLQSRHQPQHF; CDR3 DNA: TGTGCCAGCAGGCTACAGTCCCGCCATCAGCCCCAGCATTTT
D gene: -; clone size: few; V gene: TRBV27; J gene: TRBJ2-7; CDR3 protein: CASSRRTGVYEQYF; CDR3 DNA: TGTGCCAGCAGTCGCCGCACAGGAGTATACGAGCAGTACTTC
D gene: TRBD1; clone size: -; V gene: TRBV9; J gene: TRBJ1-1; CDR3 protein: CASSHSPQGQGDTEAFF; CDR3 DNA: TGTGCCAGCAGTCATTCGCCACAGGGGCAAGGGGACACTGAAGCTTTCTTT
D gene: TRBD1; clone size: -; V gene: TRBV19; J gene: TRBJ1-2; CDR3 protein: CASSLTGGNGYTF; CDR3 DNA: TGTGCCAGTAGTTTAACAGGGGGAAATGGCTACACCTTC
D gene: TRBD1; clone size: once; V gene: TRBV5-6; J gene: TRBJ2-1; CDR3 protein: CASSKGGGVSYNEQFF; CDR3 DNA: TGTGCCAGCAGCAAAGGGGGCGGAGTTTCCTACAATGAGCAGTTCTTC
D gene: -; clone size: -; V gene: TRBV6-5; J gene: TRBJ1-4; CDR3 protein: CASSYSGATNEKLFF; CDR3 DNA: TGTGCCAGCAGTTACTCGGGGGCAACTAATGAAAAACTGTTTTTT